The clone carrying this T cell receptor (beta chain) appeared a single time. The sample is drawn from a study of shared clonotypes between healthy human individuals. V shed 4 bases and J shed 11 bases, with 27 bases lying between them. Germline lookup yields CDR1 LGHNA and CDR2 YSLEER. CDR3 length equals 18 residues. The repertoire was sequenced with immunoSEQ multiplex PCR; TCRdb's copy has only in-frame clones and lacks some. The sample lists around 2.3 million clones, approximately 96% occurring once. The study enrolled healthy HIV-negative adults without recent acute infections or vaccinations as donors.

The sequencing input was naive CD4+ T cells sorted from blood. As for subset: CD45RA+ positively selected. The TCR originated in a young man in good health. The genes are TRBV4-3 and TRBJ1-6; TRBD1 might be the D (6 bases). The CDR3 region has the DNA TGCGCCAGCAGCCTGGGGCCGGGGGGCGTCGGGGCCGGAACACCCCTCCACTTT. As protein: CASSLGPGGVGAGTPLHF.